The rows below give T cell receptor beta chains drawn from one sample of a study of cytomegalovirus exposure and HLA in healthy donors. This table comes from immunoSEQ multiplex PCR, and its TCRdb copy is limited to in-frame clones, with some not included. This table has about 130,000 clones, roughly 84% appearing once. Sequences were obtained from PBMCs. The receptors derive from a woman under 30 in good health and CMV-seropositive. Each CDR3 is given with its conserved first and last residue. A D gene is named only where the DNA matches it firmly. Clone size is given for some rows only: seen once, a few or many times, or a class if the clone is expanded.

clone size: once
J gene: TRBJ1-6
V gene: TRBV9
D gene: -
CDR3 DNA: TGTGCCAGCTCGGGGGGCGCGTATTCACCCCTCCACTTT
CDR3 protein: CASSGGAYSPLHF

clone size: -
J gene: TRBJ1-6
V gene: TRBV30
D gene: -
CDR3 DNA: TGTGCCTGGGACTCGCTTTATTCACCCCTCCACTTT
CDR3 protein: CAWDSLYSPLHF

clone size: -
J gene: TRBJ2-1
V gene: TRBV7-9
D gene: -
CDR3 DNA: TGTGCCAGCAGCCCTTTATCAGATGAGCAGTTCTTC
CDR3 protein: CASSPLSDEQFF

clone size: -
J gene: TRBJ1-6
V gene: TRBV27
D gene: -
CDR3 DNA: TGTGCCAGCAGTTTAGGAGGTTCCAATTCACCCCTCCACTTT
CDR3 protein: CASSLGGSNSPLHF

clone size: -
J gene: TRBJ1-5
V gene: TRBV19
D gene: -
CDR3 DNA: TGTGCCAGTAGTCATTCTCCTTGGGGGGGAGGTCATCAGCCCCAGCATTTT
CDR3 protein: CASSHSPWGGGHQPQHF

clone size: -
J gene: TRBJ2-5
V gene: TRBV28
D gene: TRBD2
CDR3 DNA: TGTGCCAGCAGTTCCCGGGGACTAGCGGGGGGGGAAGAGACCCAGTACTTC
CDR3 protein: CASSSRGLAGGEETQYF

clone size: few
J gene: TRBJ2-3
V gene: TRBV5-5
D gene: TRBD2
CDR3 DNA: TGTGCCAGCAGCTCACTAGCGGGGGGCGATATGGGGGATACGCAGTATTTT
CDR3 protein: CASSSLAGGDMGDTQYF

clone size: -
J gene: TRBJ2-1
V gene: TRBV7-2
D gene: TRBD2
CDR3 DNA: TGTGCCAGCAGCCAAGAGGGAGGGATGGACTGGAGAAATGAGCAGTTCTTC
CDR3 protein: CASSQEGGMDWRNEQFF

clone size: -
J gene: TRBJ2-7
V gene: TRBV27
D gene: -
CDR3 DNA: TGTGCCAGCAGTCCAGGGGTAACCTACGAGCAGTACTTC
CDR3 protein: CASSPGVTYEQYF

clone size: -
J gene: TRBJ2-1
V gene: TRBV7-2
D gene: -
CDR3 DNA: TGTGCCAGCAGCTTAGACGGGGGAGCCTACAATGAGCAGTTCTTC
CDR3 protein: CASSLDGGAYNEQFF

clone size: -
J gene: TRBJ2-7
V gene: TRBV5-1
D gene: -
CDR3 DNA: TGCGCCAGCAGCTTGGCGGGACTCAGTCAGCAGTACTTC
CDR3 protein: CASSLAGLSQQYF

clone size: -
J gene: TRBJ2-5
V gene: TRBV5-1
D gene: -
CDR3 DNA: TGCGCCAGCAGCCTCCAAGCGGTAGGGAACCAAGAGACCCAGTACTTC
CDR3 protein: CASSLQAVGNQETQYF

clone size: -
J gene: TRBJ1-4
V gene: TRBV28
D gene: TRBD1
CDR3 DNA: TGTGCCAGCAGTGCTTGGACTCAGGGGGCTGGTGAAAAACTGTTTTTT
CDR3 protein: CASSAWTQGAGEKLFF

clone size: -
J gene: TRBJ2-3
V gene: TRBV11-2
D gene: -
CDR3 DNA: TGTGCCAGCAGCTTGGGGCGCGGTACAGATACGCAGTATTTT
CDR3 protein: CASSLGRGTDTQYF

clone size: -
J gene: TRBJ2-7
V gene: TRBV6-5
D gene: -
CDR3 DNA: TGTGCCAGCAGTTACAGGGGAGGGGACAGGACCTACGAGCAGTACTTC
CDR3 protein: CASSYRGGDRTYEQYF

clone size: -
J gene: TRBJ2-3
V gene: TRBV19
D gene: -
CDR3 DNA: TGTGCCAGTAGTCAATTAGTGGTAACGAGGACAGATACGCAGTATTTT
CDR3 protein: CASSQLVVTRTDTQYF

clone size: -
J gene: TRBJ2-1
V gene: TRBV7-9
D gene: -
CDR3 DNA: TGTGCCAGCAGCTTCCGGACTCCAGGTGGTGAGCAGTTCTTC
CDR3 protein: CASSFRTPGGEQFF

clone size: -
J gene: TRBJ2-5
V gene: TRBV30
D gene: -
CDR3 DNA: TGTGCCTGGAGTGGTTTCGGGACTCTAAAGACCCAGTACTTC
CDR3 protein: CAWSGFGTLKTQYF

clone size: -
J gene: TRBJ2-2
V gene: TRBV11-2
D gene: -
CDR3 DNA: TGTGCCAGCAGCTTAGCAGGGTCCGGGGAGCTGTTTTTT
CDR3 protein: CASSLAGSGELFF

clone size: -
J gene: TRBJ2-7
V gene: TRBV7-9
D gene: TRBD1
CDR3 DNA: TGTGCCAGCAGCTTAAGTTTAGGACAGGCGTCCTACGAGCAGTACTTC
CDR3 protein: CASSLSLGQASYEQYF

clone size: -
J gene: TRBJ2-3
V gene: TRBV7-3
D gene: -
CDR3 DNA: TGTGCCAGCAGCTTTAGAGGGTTGACAGATACGCAGTATTTT
CDR3 protein: CASSFRGLTDTQYF

clone size: -
J gene: TRBJ1-2
V gene: TRBV2
D gene: -
CDR3 DNA: TGTGCCAGCAGCCCAGGGTACGGCTACACCTTC
CDR3 protein: CASSPGYGYTF

clone size: -
J gene: TRBJ1-2
V gene: TRBV7-6
D gene: -
CDR3 DNA: TGTGCCAGCAGCTTATCCGGGGGGGAATATGGCTACACCTTC
CDR3 protein: CASSLSGGEYGYTF

clone size: -
J gene: TRBJ1-5
V gene: TRBV6-5
D gene: TRBD1
CDR3 DNA: TGTGCCAGCAGTCCGGGACAGGGACGTCAGCCCCAGCATTTT
CDR3 protein: CASSPGQGRQPQHF

clone size: -
J gene: TRBJ2-1
V gene: TRBV5-1
D gene: -
CDR3 DNA: TGCGCCAGCAGCCCCGGGACACTGTACAATGAGCAGTTCTTC
CDR3 protein: CASSPGTLYNEQFF

clone size: -
J gene: TRBJ2-7
V gene: TRBV6-1
D gene: -
CDR3 DNA: TGTGCCAGCACCCTCCGTGGGAGCCCCTACGAGCAGTACTTC
CDR3 protein: CASTLRGSPYEQYF

clone size: few
J gene: TRBJ2-1
V gene: TRBV29-1
D gene: TRBD1
CDR3 DNA: TGCAGCGTTTCTGGACAGGCCGGCAATGAGCAGTTCTTC
CDR3 protein: CSVSGQAGNEQFF

clone size: few
J gene: TRBJ1-1
V gene: TRBV5-4
D gene: TRBD1
CDR3 DNA: TGTGCCAGCAGCCTGACAGGGGGCACTGAAGCTTTCTTT
CDR3 protein: CASSLTGGTEAFF

clone size: -
J gene: TRBJ1-6
V gene: TRBV7-8
D gene: -
CDR3 DNA: TGTGCCAGCAGCGGGGCTCCGACCGGAAATTCACCCCTCCACTTT
CDR3 protein: CASSGAPTGNSPLHF

clone size: -
J gene: TRBJ1-5
V gene: TRBV7-5
D gene: -
CDR3 DNA: TGTGTCAGGAGCTTAAGGGACAGAGATCAGCCCCAGCATTTT
CDR3 protein: CVRSLRDRDQPQHF

clone size: -
J gene: TRBJ2-7
V gene: TRBV2
D gene: -
CDR3 DNA: TGTGCCAGCAGTGAATGGCAGGAAGGGGTCGAACAGTACTTC
CDR3 protein: CASSEWQEGVEQYF

clone size: few
J gene: TRBJ2-4
V gene: TRBV2
D gene: -
CDR3 DNA: TGTGCCAGCAGTGTCCGACTAGGTGACATTCAGTACTTC
CDR3 protein: CASSVRLGDIQYF

clone size: -
J gene: TRBJ2-5
V gene: TRBV9
D gene: TRBD1
CDR3 DNA: TGTGCCAGCAGCGTAGAAGGCGTAGGGGGCGAGACCCAGTACTTC
CDR3 protein: CASSVEGVGGETQYF

clone size: -
J gene: TRBJ1-2
V gene: TRBV19
D gene: -
CDR3 DNA: TGTGCCAGTAGTATAAGCCCGGAGGGCTACACCTTC
CDR3 protein: CASSISPEGYTF

clone size: -
J gene: TRBJ2-3
V gene: TRBV14
D gene: TRBD2
CDR3 DNA: TGTGCCAGCAGTCCCACTAGCGGGACGTACATGACCACAGATACGCAGTATTTT
CDR3 protein: CASSPTSGTYMTTDTQYF

clone size: -
J gene: TRBJ1-1
V gene: TRBV5-5
D gene: -
CDR3 DNA: TGTGCCAGCAGCTTCTTACCACAGGACACTGAAGCTTTCTTT
CDR3 protein: CASSFLPQDTEAFF

clone size: -
J gene: TRBJ2-7
V gene: TRBV25-1
D gene: -
CDR3 DNA: TGTGCCAGCAGTGATTCTACAGGGAGCTCCTACGAGCAGTACTTC
CDR3 protein: CASSDSTGSSYEQYF

clone size: -
J gene: TRBJ2-7
V gene: TRBV6-6
D gene: TRBD2
CDR3 DNA: TGTGCCAGCGGAAGTTCGGGGGGGCACAACGAGCAGTACTTC
CDR3 protein: CASGSSGGHNEQYF

clone size: once
J gene: TRBJ2-3
V gene: TRBV2
D gene: TRBD1
CDR3 DNA: TGTGCCACTTCACCCGGGACAGACAGCACAGATACGCAGTATTTT
CDR3 protein: CATSPGTDSTDTQYF

clone size: -
J gene: TRBJ2-5
V gene: TRBV19
D gene: TRBD1
CDR3 DNA: TGTGCCAGTATGTCGGGACAGGGGATAGAGACCCAGTACTTC
CDR3 protein: CASMSGQGIETQYF

clone size: once
J gene: TRBJ2-7
V gene: TRBV2
D gene: -
CDR3 DNA: TGTGCCAGCCCGGACTCTTACGAGCAGTACTTC
CDR3 protein: CASPDSYEQYF

clone size: -
J gene: TRBJ2-3
V gene: TRBV15
D gene: TRBD2
CDR3 DNA: TGTGCCACCAGCAGTACTAGCGGGGGGGGTTTTACGCAGTATTTT
CDR3 protein: CATSSTSGGGFTQYF

clone size: few
J gene: TRBJ1-3
V gene: TRBV6-6
D gene: -
CDR3 DNA: TGTGCCAGCGGTCGGGGGGACTCTGGAAACACCATATATTTT
CDR3 protein: CASGRGDSGNTIYF

clone size: once
J gene: TRBJ2-7
V gene: TRBV2
D gene: TRBD1
CDR3 DNA: TGTGCCAGCAGCGGGACAGGGGGCATCTACGAGCAGTACTTC
CDR3 protein: CASSGTGGIYEQYF

clone size: -
J gene: TRBJ2-2
V gene: TRBV6-1
D gene: -
CDR3 DNA: TGTGCCAGCGGAGTAAACACCGGGGAGCTGTTTTTT
CDR3 protein: CASGVNTGELFF

clone size: -
J gene: TRBJ1-1
V gene: TRBV19
D gene: -
CDR3 DNA: TGTGCCAGTAGTTGGACTGTGGAAACTGAAGCTTTCTTT
CDR3 protein: CASSWTVETEAFF

clone size: -
J gene: TRBJ1-1
V gene: TRBV7-2
D gene: -
CDR3 DNA: TGTGCCAGCAGCTTAGCGAGGACACCAAGACCCATGAACACTGAAGCTTTCTTT
CDR3 protein: CASSLARTPRPMNTEAFF

clone size: -
J gene: TRBJ1-2
V gene: TRBV6-1
D gene: TRBD1
CDR3 DNA: TGTGCCAGCAGTGGACAGGGGTATGGCTACACCTTC
CDR3 protein: CASSGQGYGYTF